This TCR beta chain was sequenced for a study of monozygotic twins with inflammatory bowel disease. No DNA is given; TCRdb re-called the 5' RACE reads and lists each CDR3 protein once. Its listing shows fewer than 110,000 distinct CDR3 sequences. Germline lookup yields CDR1 DFQATT and CDR2 SNEGSKA (reference sequence). This CDR3 spans 15 amino acids. This sequence originates from a human donor with ulcerative colitis or Crohn's disease, or a healthy co-twin of an affected twin (not recorded which). V and J are TRBV20-1 and TRBJ2-6; TCRdb's D gene call, TRBD1, goes unchecked for lack of DNA. Sequencing was performed on blood. The CDR3 region is CSARGTGAGANVLTF.